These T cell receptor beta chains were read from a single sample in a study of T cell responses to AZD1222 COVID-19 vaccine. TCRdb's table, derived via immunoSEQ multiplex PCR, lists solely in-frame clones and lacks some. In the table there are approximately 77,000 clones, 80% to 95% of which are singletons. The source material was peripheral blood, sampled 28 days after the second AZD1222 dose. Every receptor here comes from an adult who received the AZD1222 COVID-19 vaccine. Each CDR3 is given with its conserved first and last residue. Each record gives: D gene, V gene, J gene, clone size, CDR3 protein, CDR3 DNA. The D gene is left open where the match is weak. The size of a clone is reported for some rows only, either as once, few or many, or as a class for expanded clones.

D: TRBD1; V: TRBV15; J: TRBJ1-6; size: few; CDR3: CATSRSRDRANSPLHF; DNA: TGTGCCACCAGCAGAAGCCGGGACAGGGCAAATTCACCCCTCCACTTT
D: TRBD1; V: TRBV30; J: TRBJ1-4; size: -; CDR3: CAWNRQGLEATNEKLFF; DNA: TGTGCCTGGAACCGACAGGGCCTAGAAGCAACTAATGAAAAACTGTTTTTT
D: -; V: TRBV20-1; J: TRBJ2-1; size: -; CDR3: CSASALDNEQFF; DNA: TGCAGTGCTAGTGCTCTAGACAATGAGCAGTTCTTC
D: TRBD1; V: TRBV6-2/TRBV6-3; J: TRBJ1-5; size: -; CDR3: CASSSDLTGGNQPQHF; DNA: TGTGCCAGCAGTTCGGACCTGACAGGGGGCAATCAGCCCCAGCATTTT
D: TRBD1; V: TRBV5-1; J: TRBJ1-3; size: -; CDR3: CASSLSTGDGNTIYF; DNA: TGCGCCAGCAGCTTGTCGACAGGGGATGGAAACACCATATATTTT
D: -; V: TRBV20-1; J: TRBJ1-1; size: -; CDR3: CSAKGDTEAFF; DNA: TGCAGTGCTAAGGGAGACACTGAAGCTTTCTTT
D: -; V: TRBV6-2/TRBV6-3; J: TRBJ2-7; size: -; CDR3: CASSLRIRNEQYF; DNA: TGTGCCAGCAGTCTTCGGATTCGCAACGAGCAGTACTTC
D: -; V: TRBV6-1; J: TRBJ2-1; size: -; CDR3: CASSEVLGSSYNEQFF; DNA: TGTGCCAGCAGTGAAGTGCTAGGAAGCTCCTACAATGAGCAGTTCTTC
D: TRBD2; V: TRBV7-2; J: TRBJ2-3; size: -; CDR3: CASSFRLARGADTQYF; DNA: TGTGCCAGCAGCTTCAGACTAGCGCGAGGGGCGGATACGCAGTATTTT
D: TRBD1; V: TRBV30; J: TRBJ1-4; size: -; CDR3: CAWGTGDATNEKLFF; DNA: TGTGCCTGGGGGACAGGGGATGCAACTAATGAAAAACTGTTTTTT
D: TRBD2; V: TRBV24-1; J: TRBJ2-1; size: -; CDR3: CATSVGLAGEHYNEQFF; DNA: TGTGCCACCAGTGTCGGACTAGCGGGTGAACACTACAATGAGCAGTTCTTC
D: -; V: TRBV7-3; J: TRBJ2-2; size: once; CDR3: CASSLTGTSTGELFF; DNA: TGTGCCAGCAGCCTAACGGGAACGAGCACCGGGGAGCTGTTTTTT
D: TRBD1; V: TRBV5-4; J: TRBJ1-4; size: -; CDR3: CASSPTGGASEKLFF; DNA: TGTGCCAGCAGCCCCACAGGGGGCGCATCTGAAAAACTGTTTTTT
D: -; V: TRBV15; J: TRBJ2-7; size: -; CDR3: CATSRDRYEQYF; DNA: TGTGCCACCAGCAGAGATCGCTACGAGCAGTACTTC
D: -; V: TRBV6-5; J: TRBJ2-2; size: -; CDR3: CASSYLGSADTGELFF; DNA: TGTGCCAGCAGTTACTTGGGTAGCGCGGACACCGGGGAGCTGTTTTTT
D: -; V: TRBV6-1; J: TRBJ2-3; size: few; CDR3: CASSVGATGRGDTQYF; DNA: TGTGCCAGCAGTGTTGGTGCTACGGGACGAGGGGATACGCAGTATTTT
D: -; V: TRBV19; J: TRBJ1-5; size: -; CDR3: CASHPSGASNQPQHF; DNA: TGTGCCAGTCACCCGTCCGGGGCGAGCAATCAGCCCCAGCATTTT
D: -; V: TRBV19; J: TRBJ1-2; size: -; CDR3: CASSIDYGYTF; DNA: TGTGCCAGTAGTATAGACTATGGCTACACCTTC
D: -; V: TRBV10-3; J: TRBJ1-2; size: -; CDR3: CAISVKTRPLTNYGYTF; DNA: TGTGCCATCAGTGTGAAAACCAGACCCTTAACTAACTATGGCTACACCTTC
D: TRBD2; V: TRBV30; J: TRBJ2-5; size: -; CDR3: CAWGEGEETQYF; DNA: TGTGCCTGGGGGGAGGGTGAGGAGACCCAGTACTTC
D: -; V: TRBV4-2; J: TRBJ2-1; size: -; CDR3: CASSQDYSGVGPFGEQFF; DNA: TGTGCCAGCAGCCAAGATTATTCGGGAGTCGGTCCATTCGGTGAGCAGTTCTTC
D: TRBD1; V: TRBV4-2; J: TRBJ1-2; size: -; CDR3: CASSVQGAGGYTF; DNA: TGTGCCAGCAGCGTACAGGGGGCCGGTGGCTACACCTTC
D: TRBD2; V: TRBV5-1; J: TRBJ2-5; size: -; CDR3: CASTDPFSGRLGETQYF; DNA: TGCGCCAGCACCGACCCTTTTAGCGGGAGACTTGGGGAGACCCAGTACTTC
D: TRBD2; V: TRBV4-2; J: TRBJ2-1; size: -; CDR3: CASSNPGTSIGNEQFF; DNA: TGTGCCAGCAGCAATCCCGGGACTAGCATCGGCAATGAGCAGTTCTTC
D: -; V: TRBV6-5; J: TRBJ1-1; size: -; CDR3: CASSPGQGTEAFF; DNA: TGTGCCAGCAGTCCGGGCCAGGGCACTGAAGCTTTCTTT
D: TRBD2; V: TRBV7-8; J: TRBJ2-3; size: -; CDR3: CASSPPLAGDTDTQYF; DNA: TGTGCCAGCAGCCCTCCACTAGCGGGAGACACAGATACGCAGTATTTT
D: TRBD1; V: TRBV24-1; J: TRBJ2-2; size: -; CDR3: CATRSPTGTGELFF; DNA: TGTGCCACCAGAAGCCCGACAGGGACCGGGGAGCTGTTTTTT
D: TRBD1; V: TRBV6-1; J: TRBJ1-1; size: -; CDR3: CASSADRGVMHTEAFF; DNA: TGTGCCAGCAGTGCAGACAGGGGGGTCATGCACACTGAAGCTTTCTTT
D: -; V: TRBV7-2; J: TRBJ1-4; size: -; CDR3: CASSLVRGTSEKLFF; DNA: TGTGCCAGCAGCTTAGTTCGGGGGACAAGTGAAAAACTGTTTTTT
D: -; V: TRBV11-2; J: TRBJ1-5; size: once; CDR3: CASSLENTVQGHSNQPQHF; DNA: TGTGCCAGCAGCTTAGAGAATACAGTGCAGGGACATAGCAATCAGCCCCAGCATTTT
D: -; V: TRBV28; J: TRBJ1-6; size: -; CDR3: CASSPSSPLHF; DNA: TGTGCCAGCAGCCCTTCTTCACCCCTCCACTTT
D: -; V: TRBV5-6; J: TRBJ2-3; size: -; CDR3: CASSFVGGTDTQYF; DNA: TGTGCCAGCAGCTTTGTTGGGGGCACAGATACGCAGTATTTT
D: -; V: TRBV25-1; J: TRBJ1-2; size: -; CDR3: CASSDTGLHYTF; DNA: TGTGCCAGCAGTGATACAGGGTTACACTACACCTTC
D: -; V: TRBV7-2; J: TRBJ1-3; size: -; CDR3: CASSEGGSSGNTIYF; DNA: TGTGCCAGCAGTGAAGGGGGTAGCTCTGGAAACACCATATATTTT
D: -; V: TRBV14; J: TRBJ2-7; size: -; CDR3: CASSQGYYYYEQYF; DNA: TGTGCCAGCAGCCAAGGGTACTATTACTACGAGCAGTACTTC
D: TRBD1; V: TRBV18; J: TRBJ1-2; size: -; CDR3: CASSPGNGQGDGYTF; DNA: TGTGCCAGCTCACCTGGTAACGGACAGGGGGATGGCTACACCTTC
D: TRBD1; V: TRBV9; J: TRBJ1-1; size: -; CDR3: CASRPDVTGTGSMNTEAFF; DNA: TGTGCCAGCAGGCCAGATGTTACCGGGACAGGCAGTATGAACACTGAAGCTTTCTTT
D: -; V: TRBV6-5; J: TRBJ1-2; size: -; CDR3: CAASGRGTKGYTF; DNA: TGTGCCGCCAGCGGCCGGGGGACGAAAGGCTACACCTTC
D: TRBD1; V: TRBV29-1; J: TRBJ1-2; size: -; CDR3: CSVEATRDRAPYGYTF; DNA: TGCAGCGTTGAGGCTACTCGGGACAGGGCACCCTATGGCTACACCTTC
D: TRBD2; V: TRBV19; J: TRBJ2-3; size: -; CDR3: CASSIDSGWARGQYF; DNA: TGTGCCAGTAGTATAGATAGCGGGTGGGCTAGGGGGCAGTATTTT
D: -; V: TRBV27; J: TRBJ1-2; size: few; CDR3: CASRAAVSGDRYGYTF; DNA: TGTGCCAGCAGGGCCGCGGTTTCGGGGGACCGCTATGGCTACACCTTC
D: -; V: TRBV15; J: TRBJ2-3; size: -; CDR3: CATSSLVGPSTDTQYF; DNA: TGTGCCACCAGCAGTCTAGTGGGCCCTAGCACAGATACGCAGTATTTT
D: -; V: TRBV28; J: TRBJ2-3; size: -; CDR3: CASSFGDTDTQYF; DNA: TGTGCCAGCAGTTTTGGGGACACAGATACGCAGTATTTT
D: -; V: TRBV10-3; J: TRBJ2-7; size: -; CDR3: CAISESNEQYF; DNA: TGTGCCATCAGTGAGTCGAACGAGCAGTACTTC
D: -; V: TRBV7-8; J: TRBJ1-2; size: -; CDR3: CASSTYIEAFGYTF; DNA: TGTGCCAGCAGCACCTACATCGAGGCGTTTGGCTACACCTTC
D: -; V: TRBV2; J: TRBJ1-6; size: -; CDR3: CASRGLGGNDNSPLHF; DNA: TGTGCCAGCAGGGGGCTGGGAGGAAACGATAATTCACCCCTCCACTTT
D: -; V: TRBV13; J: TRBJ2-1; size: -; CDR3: CASSFRDYNEQFF; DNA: TGTGCCAGCAGCTTTCGAGATTACAATGAGCAGTTCTTC
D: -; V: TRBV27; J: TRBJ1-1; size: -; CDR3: CASSLGVPNTEAFF; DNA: TGTGCCAGCAGCCTAGGGGTGCCGAACACTGAAGCTTTCTTT
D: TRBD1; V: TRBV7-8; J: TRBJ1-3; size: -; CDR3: CASSENYRGRPGNTIYF; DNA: TGTGCCAGCAGCGAAAATTACAGGGGGCGCCCTGGAAACACCATATATTTT
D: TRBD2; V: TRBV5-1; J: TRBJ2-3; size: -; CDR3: CASSFSSGVSTDTQYF; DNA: TGCGCCAGCAGCTTCTCTAGCGGGGTTAGCACAGATACGCAGTATTTT
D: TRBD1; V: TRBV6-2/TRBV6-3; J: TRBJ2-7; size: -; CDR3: CAISRDRSTYEQYF; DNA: TGTGCCATCAGCCGGGACAGATCGACTTACGAGCAGTACTTC
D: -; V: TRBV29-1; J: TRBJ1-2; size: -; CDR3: CSVLGTDSYYGYTF; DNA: TGCAGCGTGCTGGGGACGGATTCTTACTATGGCTACACCTTC
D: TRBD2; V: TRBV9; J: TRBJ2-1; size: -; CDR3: CASSVEAGSSYNEQFF; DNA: TGTGCCAGCAGCGTAGAAGCGGGAAGCTCCTACAATGAGCAGTTCTTC
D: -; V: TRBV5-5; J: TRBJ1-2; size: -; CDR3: CASSLAFSRGPVGGYTF; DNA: TGTGCCAGCAGCTTGGCGTTCAGTCGGGGGCCGGTTGGTGGCTACACCTTC